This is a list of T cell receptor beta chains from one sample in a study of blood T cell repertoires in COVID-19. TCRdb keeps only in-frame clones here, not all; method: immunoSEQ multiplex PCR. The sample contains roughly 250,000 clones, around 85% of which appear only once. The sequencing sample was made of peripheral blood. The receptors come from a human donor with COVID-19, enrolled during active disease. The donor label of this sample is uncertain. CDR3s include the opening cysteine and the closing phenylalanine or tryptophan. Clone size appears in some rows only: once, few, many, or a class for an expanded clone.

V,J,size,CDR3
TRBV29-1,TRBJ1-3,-,CSVGDRGNTIYF
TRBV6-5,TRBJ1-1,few,CASSTGDPMNTEAFF
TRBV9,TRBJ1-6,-,CASSVADRGGRSPLHF
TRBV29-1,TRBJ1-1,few,CSVEQDRDTEAFF
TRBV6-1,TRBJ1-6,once,CASSEFPTPKNSPLHF
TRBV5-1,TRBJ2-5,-,CASSSTTSGSARGTQYF
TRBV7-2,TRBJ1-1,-,CASRPRLRSTEAFF
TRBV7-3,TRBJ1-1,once,CASSADGGENTEAFF
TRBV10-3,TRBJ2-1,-,CAISVERQYNEQFF
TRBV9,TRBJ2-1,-,CASSVGVQGVGNEQFF
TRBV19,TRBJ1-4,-,CASTNPGTEVEKLFF
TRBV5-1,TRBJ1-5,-,CASSPTVGGDQPQHF
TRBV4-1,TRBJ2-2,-,CASSQETSGYTGELFF
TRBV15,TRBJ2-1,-,CATGRTSAKSGSYNEQFF
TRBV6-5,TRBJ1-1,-,CASSYMGAWVGTEAFF
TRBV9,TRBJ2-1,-,CASSLSGSHNEQFF
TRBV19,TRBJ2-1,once,CATRTGSSYSAYNEQFF
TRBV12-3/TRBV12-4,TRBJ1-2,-,CASSLGGSSPRTF
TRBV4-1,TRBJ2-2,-,CASSQEPGGAIGELFF
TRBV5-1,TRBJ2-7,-,CASSQGLAGMEQYF
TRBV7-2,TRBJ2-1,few,CASSPTRISYNEQFF
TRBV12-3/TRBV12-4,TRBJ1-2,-,CASSLGRVNEYTF
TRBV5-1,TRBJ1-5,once,CASSLGGGSNQPQHF
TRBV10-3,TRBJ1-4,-,CAISESGSEKLFF
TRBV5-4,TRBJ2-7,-,CASSFPGGRSYEQYF
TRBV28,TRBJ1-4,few,CASSISQGLGSTNEKLFF
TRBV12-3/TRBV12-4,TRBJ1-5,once,CASNLEVGPQHF
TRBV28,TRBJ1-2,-,CASKLGNYGYTF
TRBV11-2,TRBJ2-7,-,CASSSPTSGRYEQYF